The 27 T cell receptor beta chains below all came from one sample that was sequenced in a study of blood T cells in healthy people across ages. The authors ran a second PCR of 7 to 11 cycles using a sample-barcoded 5' primer and a J-beta primer mix. TCRdb recomputed calls from the 5' RACE reads with MiXCR, one row per CDR3 protein. Found here are 850,000 or so distinct CDR3 sequences, under 35% of them singletons; the top ten hold about 18%. The sequenced sample consisted of blood. The origin of the receptors is a woman of 80 years or more in good health.

Many counts were recorded for this clonotype. The chain uses TRBV25-1 and TRBJ2-1, with 8 bases that match TRBD1. The CDR3 is 15 residues long. Per germline, CDR1 MGHDK and CDR2 SYGVNS. V lost 6 bases to trimming and J lost 2 bases; unmatched junction nucleotides: 6. The CDR3: CASRGTGGPYNEQFF. Written as DNA, the CDR3 is TGTGCCAGCAGGGGAACAGGGGGACCCTACAATGAGCAGTTCTTC.

The rearrangement uses TRBV6-5 and TRBJ2-5; D assignment may be TRBD1 or TRBD2 (6 bases each). Trimming stripped 10 bases from V and 5 bases from J, with 26 bases between. CDR1 and CDR2 from the germline V gene are MNHEY and SVGAGI. The CDR3 sequence is 16 residues long. CDR3 nucleotide sequence: TGTGCCAACAGGAATAACCCGACCGGGGGCGGGGAGACCCAGTACTTC. As protein: CANRNNPTGGGETQYF.

This clonotype was observed at least ten times. The rearrangement links TRBV2 to TRBJ1-5; no firm D call. The CDR3 totals 12 residues. The V end lost 7 bases, the J end lost 4 bases, and 8 bases lay between the germline ends. Germline CDR1 and CDR2: SNHLY and FYNNEI. The CDR3 sequence is CASTGYNQPQHF. The CDR3 DNA follows: TGTGCCAGCACGGGCTATAATCAGCCCCAGCATTTT.

This clonotype was seen a few times. This chain connects TRBV6-2 or TRBV6-3 to TRBJ2-1, with D uncertain. In germline, CDR1 is MNHEY, CDR2 SVGEGT. This CDR3 has 14 residues. Trimming took 7 bases from V and 5 from J, leaving 15 bases between them. This CDR3 reads CASTGPSGNNEQFF. In DNA form, the CDR3 reads TGTGCCAGCACTGGTCCGTCCGGAAACAATGAGCAGTTCTTC.

Remarks on this clonotype: A much larger clone lies a single base off, so this may be a read error. The chain carries TRBV3-1 and TRBJ2-7; possibly TRBD2 for D (7 bases). This CDR3 comprises 14 residues. Germline V CDR1 and CDR2: LGHDT, YNNKEL (reference sequence). The CDR3 nucleotides read TGTGCCAGCAGCCTGGCGGGGGCCTACTACGAGCGGTACTTC. This gives the protein CASSLAGAYYERYF.

Many counts were recorded for this clonotype. V and J are TRBV24-1 and TRBJ2-3; possibly TRBD1 for D (6 bases). The CDR3 covers 14 residues. The ends were cut back, 7 bases at V and 0 bases at J, with 10 bases in the middle. CDR1 and CDR2 (germline): KGHDR, SFDVKD. The CDR3 region is CATSFRGSTDTQYF. In DNA form, the CDR3 reads TGTGCCACCAGCTTCAGGGGAAGCACAGATACGCAGTATTTT.

The gene calls are TRBV5-1 and TRBJ2-4; 10 bases agree with TRBD1. Germline CDR1 is SGHRS and CDR2 is YFSETQ. This CDR3 spans 16 amino acids. Germline trimming cut 3 bases from V and 13 bases from J; bases unmatched to any gene: 16. The CDR3 is CASSSGQGVTFYGQYF. Here the CDR3 DNA reads TGCGCCAGCAGCTCCGGACAGGGGGTCACCTTCTACGGGCAGTACTTC.

This clonotype has a count of ten or more. This sequence joins TRBV12-3 or TRBV12-4 and TRBJ1-2, with a weak D call TRBD1 (5 bases). Trimming stripped 8 bases from V and 5 bases from J, with 12 bases between. This CDR3 contains 12 residues. The CDR3 here is CASGGDVYGYTF. In DNA form, the CDR3 reads TGTGCCAGCGGGGGGGATGTTTATGGCTACACCTTC.

V gene TRBV24-1 combines with J gene TRBJ2-3; 10 nucleotides line up with TRBD2. J was trimmed by 4 bases and V by 2 bases; bases with no gene match: 8. The CDR3 extends over 17 amino acids. CDR1 KGHDR and CDR2 SFDVKD come from the germline V gene. This CDR3 is CATSDYGLADLADTQYF. CDR3 DNA: TGTGCCACCAGTGATTACGGACTAGCGGACCTCGCAGATACGCAGTATTTT.

This clonotype was picked up many times. As DNA, the CDR3 is TGTGCCAGCAGCGTAGAGGCAGGGGAGTACAATGAGCAGTTCTTC. Its translation is CASSVEAGEYNEQFF. The J gene is TRBJ2-1, the V gene TRBV9, with a weak D call TRBD1 (6 bases). Germline V CDR1 and CDR2: SGDLS, YYNGEE. The length of the CDR3 is 15 residues. V was shortened by 0 bases and J by 4 bases, with 11 bases between the two germline ends.

This clonotype was picked up many times. This chain links TRBV7-2 with TRBJ2-7, with TRBD1 matching 8 bases. Trimming removed 6 bases from V and 2 bases from J; junction bases left unmatched: 6. This CDR3 contains 14 residues. The V gene's germline CDR1 is SGHTA and CDR2 FQGNSA. CDR3 in DNA: TGTGCCAGCAGTAGAGACAGGGGCCCCTACGAGCAGTACTTC. Its protein product is CASSRDRGPYEQYF.

This clonotype was recorded many times. The V call is TRBV6-2 or TRBV6-3, the J call TRBJ2-4; D possibly uses TRBD1 or TRBD2 (5 bases each). The CDR3 spans 16 residues. In germline, CDR1 is MNHEY, CDR2 SVGEGT. V was shortened by 6 bases and J by 3 bases, with 18 bases between the two germline ends. As DNA, the CDR3 is TGTGCCAGCAGCACTGGAACGGGGCGATTCAAAAACATTCAGTACTTC. Residues: CASSTGTGRFKNIQYF.

The chain carries TRBV7-2 and TRBJ1-5; a possible D gene is TRBD1 (5 bases). CDR1 and CDR2 from the germline V gene are SGHTA and FQGNSA. The CDR3 totals 14 residues. Trimming took 1 base from V and 7 from J, leaving 11 bases between them. The CDR3 loop is CASSLERAGQPQHF. The CDR3 nucleotides are TGTGCCAGCAGCTTAGAAAGGGCAGGGCAGCCCCAGCATTTT.

This chain connects TRBV30 to TRBJ2-7; 7 positions match TRBD1. Germline loops: CDR1 GTSNPN, CDR2 SVGIG (reference sequence). This CDR3 region has 13 residues. The trim removed 2 bases at V and 4 bases at J, leaving 5 bases unmatched. CDR3 sequence reads: CAWSLGRGYEQYF. CDR3 nucleotides: TGTGCCTGGAGTCTGGGCAGGGGGTACGAGCAGTACTTC.

This clonotype occurred a few times. The chain links TRBV7-9 to TRBJ2-5, with D tentatively TRBD2 (6 bases). The length of the CDR3 is 16 residues. CDR1 is SEHNR, CDR2 FQNEAQ, per germline (reference sequence). Deletions cut 4 bases from V and 2 bases from J, with 17 bases between. CDR3 bases: TGTGCCAGCAGCTACCCGGGACTCCCGCGGCAAGAGACCCAGTACTTC. Its translation is CASSYPGLPRQETQYF.

Points on this clonotype: Given the absence of the conserved phenylalanine or tryptophan at the CDR3 end, a read error is likely. The J gene is TRBJ2-3, the V gene TRBV12-3 or TRBV12-4, with D possibly matching TRBD1 (6 bases). Trimming stripped 3 bases from V and 4 bases from J, with 20 bases between. This CDR3 has 17 residues. CDR3 residues: CASSFRYGTTSADTQYS. Here the CDR3 DNA reads TGTGCCAGCAGTTTTAGGTACGGGACAACCAGCGCAGATACGCAGTATTCT.

This clonotype has ten or more counts. In DNA form, the CDR3 reads TGTGCCAGCAGCGTTAGTGGGAGCAGCACAGATACGCAGTATTTT. It yields the protein CASSVSGSSTDTQYF. This chain links TRBV7-2 with TRBJ2-3; TRBD2 is a possible D gene (5 bases). The CDR3 sequence is 15 residues long. Germline assignment: CDR1 SGHTA and CDR2 FQGNSA. V lost 5 bases to trimming and J lost 0 bases, with 12 bases between them.

The chain links TRBV7-2 to TRBJ2-7; 7 bases map to TRBD2. Germline assignment: CDR1 SGHTA and CDR2 FQGNSA. The CDR3 spans 13 residues. V lost 3 bases, J lost 4 bases, and 3 bases stayed unmatched. The CDR3 DNA follows: TGTGCCAGCAGCTTTCTAGCGGAGTACGAGCAGTACTTC. Residues: CASSFLAEYEQYF. Combining the CDR3 with reference TRBV7-2 and TRBJ2-7 gives the whole variable domain GAGVSQSPSNKVTEKGKDVELRCDPISGHTALYWYRQSLGQGLEFLIYFQGNSAPDKSGLPSDRFSAERTGGSVSTLTIQRTQQEDSAVYLCASSFLAEYEQYFGPGTRLTVT.

This clonotype was observed a few times. This chain uses TRBV9 with TRBJ1-1; a possible D gene is TRBD1 (6 bases). CDR1 and CDR2 (germline): SGDLS, YYNGEE. The CDR3 totals 15 residues. V dropped 4 bases and J dropped 5 bases, with 18 bases sitting between them. The CDR3 loop is CASSNRWGGGTEAFF. DNA for the CDR3: TGTGCCAGCAGCAACCGTTGGGGGGGCGGGACTGAAGCTTTCTTT.

A few counts support this clonotype. The J gene is TRBJ1-4, the V gene TRBV20-1, with D uncertain. The CDR3 runs 16 residues. Germline V lookup: CDR1 DFQATT, CDR2 SNEGSKA (reference sequence). Trimming pared 0 bases from V and 0 bases from J, leaving 11 bases between. The DNA for the CDR3 is TGCAGTGCTAGAGAGGCCTCCGGGACAACTAATGAAAAACTGTTTTTT. Translated: CSAREASGTTNEKLFF.

This clonotype has ten or more counts. The V and J genes are TRBV7-9 and TRBJ2-6; D remains ambiguous. The germline V gene has CDR1 SEHNR and CDR2 FQNEAQ (reference sequence). Between the trimmed V and J ends, which lost 8 bases and 0 bases, there was a span of 8 bases. CDR3 length equals 14 residues. The CDR3: CASSSNSGANVLTF. CDR3 sequence (DNA): TGTGCCAGCTCATCGAACTCTGGGGCCAACGTCCTGACTTTC.

This clonotype came up a few times. The rearrangement links TRBV27 to TRBJ1-6, with D possibly matching TRBD1 (5 bases). The CDR3 is 15 residues long. V shed 8 bases and J shed 5 bases, with 16 bases lying between them. Germline CDR1 and CDR2: MNHEY and SMNVEV (reference sequence). CDR3 residues: CASGPYDRNNSPLHF. The CDR3 DNA reads as TGTGCCAGCGGGCCCTATGACAGAAATAATTCACCCCTCCACTTT.

This clonotype was detected ten times or more. The chain couples TRBV3-1 to TRBJ2-1; D might be TRBD2 (5 bases). CDR3 length: 18 residues. V was shortened by 4 bases and J by 3 bases, with 22 bases between the two germline ends. CDR1 LGHDT and CDR2 YNNKEL come from the germline V gene (reference sequence). The CDR3 bases are TGTGCCAGCAGCCGGTGGAGCCCCCGAAACGACTACTACAATGAGCAGTTCTTC. Its protein is CASSRWSPRNDYYNEQFF.

With regard to this clonotype: Just one base apart from a much larger clone, this may be a read error. This rearrangement joins TRBV7-9 to TRBJ2-4; D gene ambiguous. The CDR3 has 14 amino acids. Germline values: CDR1 SEHNR, CDR2 FQNEAQ (reference sequence). CDR3 nucleotide sequence: TGTTCCAGCAGCTTAAACACGGGCTTAAACATTCAGTACTTC. It codes for CSSSLNTGLNIQYF.

This clonotype has only one observation. The CDR3, as DNA: TGCGCCAGCAGTGAGTCGAGGGAAGGGAGGAGGACATGCGCTGAAGCTTTCTTT. Protein: CASSESREGRRTCAEAFF. This chain connects TRBV10-1 to TRBJ1-1, with a weak D call TRBD1 (5 bases). Germline V gene lookup returns CDR1 WNHNN and CDR2 SYGVQD (reference sequence). The CDR3 is 18 residues long. V was cut by 0 bases and J by 6 bases, with 23 bases left in between.

The chain employs TRBV21-1 and TRBJ2-1; the table assigns TRBD1, which was not confirmed against the DNA. TRBV21-1 is flagged as a pseudogene. CDR3 size: 16 residues. CDR3: CASSRVIQGSYNEQFF. CDR3 nucleotides: TGTGCCAGCAGCAGAGTGATACAGGGTTCCTACAATGAGCAGTTCTTC.

The rearrangement joins TRBV7-9 to TRBJ1-5; 8 bases line up with TRBD1. Germline V gives CDR1 SEHNR, CDR2 FQNEAQ (reference sequence). This CDR3 has 16 residues. With V trimmed by 4 bases and J by 2 bases, 7 bases remained unmatched. The chain's CDR3 is CASSWEQGGGNQPQHF. Written as DNA, the CDR3 is TGTGCCAGCAGCTGGGAACAGGGGGGGGGCAATCAGCCCCAGCATTTT.